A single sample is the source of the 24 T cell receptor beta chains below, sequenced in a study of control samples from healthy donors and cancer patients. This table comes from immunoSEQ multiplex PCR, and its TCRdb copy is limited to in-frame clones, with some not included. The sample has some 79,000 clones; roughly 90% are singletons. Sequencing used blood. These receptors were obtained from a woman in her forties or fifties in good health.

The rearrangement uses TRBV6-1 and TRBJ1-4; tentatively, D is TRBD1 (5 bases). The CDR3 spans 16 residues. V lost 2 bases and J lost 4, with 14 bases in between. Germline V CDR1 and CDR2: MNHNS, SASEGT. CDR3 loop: CASSERWGGYNEKLFF. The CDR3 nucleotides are TGTGCCAGCAGTGAACGGTGGGGGGGGTATAATGAAAAACTGTTTTTT.

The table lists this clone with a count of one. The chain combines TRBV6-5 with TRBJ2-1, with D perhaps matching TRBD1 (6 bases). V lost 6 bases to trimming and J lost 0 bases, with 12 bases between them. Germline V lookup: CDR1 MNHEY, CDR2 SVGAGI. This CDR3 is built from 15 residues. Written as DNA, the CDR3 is TGTGCCAGCAGGAGGACAGTCAGCTCCTACAATGAGCAGTTCTTC. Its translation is CASRRTVSSYNEQFF.

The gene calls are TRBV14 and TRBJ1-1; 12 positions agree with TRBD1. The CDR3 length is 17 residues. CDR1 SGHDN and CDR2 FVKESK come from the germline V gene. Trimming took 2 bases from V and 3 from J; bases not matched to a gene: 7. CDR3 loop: CASSQTGTGGAYTEAFF. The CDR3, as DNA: TGTGCCAGCAGCCAAACAGGGACAGGGGGCGCATACACTGAAGCTTTCTTT.

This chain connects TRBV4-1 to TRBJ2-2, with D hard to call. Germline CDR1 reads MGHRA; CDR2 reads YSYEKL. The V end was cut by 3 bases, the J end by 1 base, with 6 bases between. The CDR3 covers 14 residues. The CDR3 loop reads CASSQIGNTGELFF. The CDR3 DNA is TGCGCCAGCAGCCAGATCGGGAACACCGGGGAGCTGTTTTTT.

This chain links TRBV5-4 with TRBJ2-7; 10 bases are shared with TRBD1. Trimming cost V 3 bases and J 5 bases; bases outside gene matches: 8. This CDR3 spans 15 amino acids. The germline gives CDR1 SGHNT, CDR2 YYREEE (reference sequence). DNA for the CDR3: TGTGCCAGCAGCTCCCGGGACAGGGGTTGGGACGAGCAGTACTTC. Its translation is CASSSRDRGWDEQYF.

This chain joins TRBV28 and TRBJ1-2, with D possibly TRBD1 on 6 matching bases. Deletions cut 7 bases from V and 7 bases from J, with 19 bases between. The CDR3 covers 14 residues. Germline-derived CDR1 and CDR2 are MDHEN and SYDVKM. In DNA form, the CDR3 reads TGTGCCAGCACTGAGCCGGGGGGGCAAGGTGGCTACACCTTC. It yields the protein CASTEPGGQGGYTF.

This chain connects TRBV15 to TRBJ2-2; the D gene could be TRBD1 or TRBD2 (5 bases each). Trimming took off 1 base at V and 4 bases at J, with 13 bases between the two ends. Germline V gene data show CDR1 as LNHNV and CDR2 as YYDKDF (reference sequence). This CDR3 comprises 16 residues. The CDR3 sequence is CATSRAPVGTTGELFF. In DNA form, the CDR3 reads TGTGCCACCAGCAGAGCCCCGGTAGGGACCACCGGGGAGCTGTTTTTT. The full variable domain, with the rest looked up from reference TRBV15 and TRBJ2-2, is DAMVIQNPRYQVTQFGKPVTLSCSQTLNHNVMYWYQQKSSQAPKLLFHYYDKDFNNEADTPDNFQSRRPNTSFCFLDIRSPGLGDTAMYLCATSRAPVGTTGELFFGEGSRLTVL.

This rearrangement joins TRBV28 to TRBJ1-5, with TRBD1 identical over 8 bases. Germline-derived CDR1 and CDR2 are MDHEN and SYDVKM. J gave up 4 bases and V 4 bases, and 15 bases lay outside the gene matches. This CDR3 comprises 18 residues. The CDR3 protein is CASSSIRGRGRVNQPQHF. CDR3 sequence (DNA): TGTGCCAGCAGTTCAATTAGGGGCAGGGGGCGAGTAAATCAGCCCCAGCATTTT. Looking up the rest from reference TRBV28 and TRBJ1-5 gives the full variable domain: DVKVTQSSRYLVKRTGEKVFLECVQDMDHENMFWYRQDPGLGLRLIYFSYDVKMKEKGDIPEGYSVSREKKERFSLILESASTNQTSMYLCASSSIRGRGRVNQPQHFGDGTRLSIL.

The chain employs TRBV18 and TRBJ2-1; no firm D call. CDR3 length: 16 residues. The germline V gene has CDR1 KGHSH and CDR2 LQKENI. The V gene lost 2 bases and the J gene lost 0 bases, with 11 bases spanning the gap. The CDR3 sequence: CASSPDPRASYNEQFF. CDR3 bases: TGTGCCAGCTCACCAGACCCTCGGGCCTCCTACAATGAGCAGTTCTTC. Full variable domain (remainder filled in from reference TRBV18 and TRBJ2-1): NAGVMQNPRHLVRRRGQEARLRCSPMKGHSHVYWYRQLPEEGLKFMVYLQKENIIDESGMPKERFSAEFPKEGPSILRIQQVVRGDSAAYFCASSPDPRASYNEQFFGPGTRLTVL.

CDR3 protein: CASRFGGLAYNEQFF. CDR3 in DNA: TGTGCCAGCCGCTTTGGCGGTCTGGCCTACAATGAGCAGTTCTTC. The chain links TRBV6-5 to TRBJ2-1, with no clear D. Trimming pared 8 bases from V and 2 bases from J, leaving 16 bases between. Germline loops: CDR1 MNHEY, CDR2 SVGAGI. CDR3 length: 15 residues.

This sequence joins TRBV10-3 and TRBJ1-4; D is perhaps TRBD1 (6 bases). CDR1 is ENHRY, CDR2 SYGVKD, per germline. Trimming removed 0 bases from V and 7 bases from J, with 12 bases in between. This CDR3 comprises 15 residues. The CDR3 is CAISESIGGGEKLFF. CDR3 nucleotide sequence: TGTGCCATCAGTGAGTCGATAGGGGGAGGTGAAAAACTGTTTTTT.

CDR3: CASSRRLADQETQYF. The CDR3, as DNA: TGCGCCAGCAGCCGACGACTAGCGGACCAAGAGACCCAGTACTTC. V is TRBV4-1 and J is TRBJ2-5; 9 bases match TRBD2. The germline V gene has CDR1 MGHRA and CDR2 YSYEKL. The ends lost 4 bases at V and 0 bases at J; junction bases unmatched: 3. The length of the CDR3 is 15 residues.

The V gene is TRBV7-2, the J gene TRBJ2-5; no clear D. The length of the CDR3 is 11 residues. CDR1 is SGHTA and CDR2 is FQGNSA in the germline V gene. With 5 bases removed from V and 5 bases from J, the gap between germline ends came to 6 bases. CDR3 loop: CASSEQETQYF. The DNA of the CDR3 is TGTGCCAGCAGCGAGCAGGAGACCCAGTACTTC.

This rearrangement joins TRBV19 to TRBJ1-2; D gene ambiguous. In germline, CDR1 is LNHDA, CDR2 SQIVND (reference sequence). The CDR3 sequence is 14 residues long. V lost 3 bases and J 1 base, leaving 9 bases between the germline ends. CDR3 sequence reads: CASSIPADNYGYTF. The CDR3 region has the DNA TGTGCCAGTAGTATCCCTGCAGATAACTATGGCTACACCTTC. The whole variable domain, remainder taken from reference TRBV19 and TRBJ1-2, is DGGITQSPKYLFRKEGQNVTLSCEQNLNHDAMYWYRQDPGQGLRLIYYSQIVNDFQKGDIAEGYSVSREKKESFPLTVTSAQKNPTAFYLCASSIPADNYGYTFGSGTRLTVV.

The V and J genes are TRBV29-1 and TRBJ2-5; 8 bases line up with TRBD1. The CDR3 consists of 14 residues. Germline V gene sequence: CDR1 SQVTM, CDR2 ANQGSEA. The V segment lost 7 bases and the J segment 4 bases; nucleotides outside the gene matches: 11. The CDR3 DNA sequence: TGCAGCGCCCGTAGGCAGGGGGCTAGAGAGACCCAGTACTTC. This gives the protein CSARRQGARETQYF.

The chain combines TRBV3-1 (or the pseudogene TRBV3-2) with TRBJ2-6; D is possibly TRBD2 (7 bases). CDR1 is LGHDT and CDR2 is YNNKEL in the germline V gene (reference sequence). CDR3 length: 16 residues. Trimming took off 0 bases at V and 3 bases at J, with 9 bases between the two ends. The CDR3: CASSQEGGVGANVLTF. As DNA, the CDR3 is TGTGCCAGCAGCCAAGAAGGGGGGGTTGGGGCCAACGTCCTGACTTTC.

The CDR3 bases are TGCGCCAGCAGCTTGGGGGCTAGCGGGAGGGCCACAGATACGCAGTATTTT. Its protein product is CASSLGASGRATDTQYF. This chain uses TRBV5-1 with TRBJ2-3; 12 bases are a match to TRBD2. With V trimmed by 0 bases and J by 2 bases, 4 bases remained unmatched. CDR3 length equals 17 residues. Per the germline V gene, CDR1 is SGHRS and CDR2 is YFSETQ.

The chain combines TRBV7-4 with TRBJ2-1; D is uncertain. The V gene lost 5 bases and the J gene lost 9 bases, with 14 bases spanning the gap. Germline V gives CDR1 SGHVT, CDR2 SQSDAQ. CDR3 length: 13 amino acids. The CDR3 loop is CASSPRFCGEQFF. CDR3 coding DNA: TGTGCCAGCAGCCCCCGCTTCTGCGGTGAGCAGTTCTTC.

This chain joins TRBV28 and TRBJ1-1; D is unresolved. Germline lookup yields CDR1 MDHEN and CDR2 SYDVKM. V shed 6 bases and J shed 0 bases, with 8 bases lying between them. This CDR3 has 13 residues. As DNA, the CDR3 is TGTGCCAGCAGCCGAGTCATGAACACTGAAGCTTTCTTT. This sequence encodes CASSRVMNTEAFF.

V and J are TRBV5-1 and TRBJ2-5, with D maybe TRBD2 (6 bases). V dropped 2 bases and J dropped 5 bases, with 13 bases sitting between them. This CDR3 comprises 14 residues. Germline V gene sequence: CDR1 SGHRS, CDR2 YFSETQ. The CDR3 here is CASSFHGGAETQYF. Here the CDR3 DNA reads TGCGCCAGCAGCTTTCACGGCGGGGCGGAGACCCAGTACTTC.

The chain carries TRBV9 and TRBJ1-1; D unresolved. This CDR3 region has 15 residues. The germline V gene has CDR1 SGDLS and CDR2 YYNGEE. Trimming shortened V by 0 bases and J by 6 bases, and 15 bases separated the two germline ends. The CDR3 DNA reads TGTGCCAGCAGCGTAGAACCCCTACCCTTGGCTGAAGCTTTCTTT. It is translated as CASSVEPLPLAEAFF.

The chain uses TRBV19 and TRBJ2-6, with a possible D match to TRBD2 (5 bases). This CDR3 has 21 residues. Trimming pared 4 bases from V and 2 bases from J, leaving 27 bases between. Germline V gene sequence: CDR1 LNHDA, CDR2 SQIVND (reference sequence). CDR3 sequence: CASSKDPPRAFRDPGANVLTF. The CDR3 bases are TGTGCCAGTAGTAAAGACCCACCAAGGGCCTTCCGGGATCCTGGGGCCAACGTCCTGACTTTC.

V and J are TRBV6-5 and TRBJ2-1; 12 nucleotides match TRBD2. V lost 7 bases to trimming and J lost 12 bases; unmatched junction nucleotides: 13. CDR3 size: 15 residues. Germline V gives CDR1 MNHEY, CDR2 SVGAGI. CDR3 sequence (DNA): TGTGCCAGCACCAAACTAGCGGGAGGATCAGCGGGGCAGTTCTTC. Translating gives CASTKLAGGSAGQFF.

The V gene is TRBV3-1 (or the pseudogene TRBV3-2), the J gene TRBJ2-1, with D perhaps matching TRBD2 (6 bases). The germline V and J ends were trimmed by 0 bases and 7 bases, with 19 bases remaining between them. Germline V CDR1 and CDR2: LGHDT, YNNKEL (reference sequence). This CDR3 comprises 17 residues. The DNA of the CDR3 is TGTGCCAGCAGCCAAGATGAGGGACTTTTCCTGGGGAATGAGCAGTTCTTC. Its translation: CASSQDEGLFLGNEQFF.